The source of this T cell receptor beta chain is a study of blood T cell repertoires in COVID-19. Study-wide background: PBMCs, B-cell-depleted T cells, or T cells were the source of the cDNA or gDNA that made up the material.

Per the original data handling: For nucleated cells, counts were estimated from reference gene primer amplification. Libraries were prepared by immunoSEQ multiplex PCR; TCRdb keeps only in-frame clonotypes and omits some of them. V and J calls plus clone size are reproduced from that table; the DNA served to infer D and trimming. This sample has 120,000 or so clones; about four fifths occur once, and the top ten carry 16%. Germline CDR1 reads KGHDR; CDR2 reads SFDVKD. The CDR3 runs 14 residues. Trimming took 2 bases from V and 1 from J, leaving 7 bases between them. The J gene is TRBJ1-2, the V gene TRBV24-1, with a possible D match to TRBD1 (5 bases). Material for sequencing was peripheral blood. The source is a woman in her 50s with acute or convalescent COVID-19. CDR3 DNA sequence: TGTGCCACCAGTGATTCCCAGGGTAACTATGGCTACACCTTC. Amino acids: CATSDSQGNYGYTF.